This T cell receptor (beta chain) was captured in a study of identical twins. Study-level points and caveats: Insertion counts were lower in abundant cord blood beta clonotypes, a trend that memory repertoires did not show.

TCRdb processed the 5' RACE reads anew with MiXCR; each CDR3 protein has one entry. Here the sample spans 400,000 to 550,000 distinct CDR3 sequences, about 13% being singletons. There are a few counts of this clonotype. Its antigen is unidentified. The DNA is left out, because the CDR3 cannot be placed on it with certainty; the CDR3 is given as TCRdb lists it. The CDR3 extends over 12 residues, inclusive of both ends. The germline V gene encodes CDR1 MNHEY and CDR2 SVGEGT. These data also formed part of another study, on yellow fever vaccine responses in identical twins.

Source material: CD4+ T cells sorted from blood. V and J are TRBV6-2 or TRBV6-3 and TRBJ1-5. The TCR comes from a woman younger than 35 in good health. The CDR3 loop reads CASSSSRKPQHF.